The T cell receptor (beta chain) under discussion was sequenced for a study of T cells in Graves' hyperthyroidism and ophthalmopathy (dated by TCRdb to between 2018 and 2020). In terms of the full investigation: Peripheral blood samples were taken at initial diagnosis, before any treatment was given. TCR V-J signatures able to tell the groups apart were searched for in a discovery cohort of 95 to 100 patients, of whom 40 to 45 had Graves' ophthalmopathy and 55 to 60 had stable Graves' hyperthyroidism. Prospective prediction of ophthalmopathy was tested in an independent validation cohort of 18 to 20 hyperthyroidism patients and 17 patients who later progressed to ophthalmopathy. The 100 or so discovery patients were randomly divided into training and test sets at a 7:3 ratio. In addition, the study compared T-cell repertoires in thyroid tissue and in blood from over 5 Graves' hyperthyroidism patients. Once sampling was done, hyperthyroidism patients were given methimazole at a starting dose of 30 mg daily, whereas ophthalmopathy patients were given high-dose intravenous methylprednisolone. The paper describes TCR Vbeta CDR3 sequencing of 135 peripheral blood samples, made up of 43 ophthalmopathy patients, 70 to 80 hyperthyroidism patients and roughly 17 progressor patients.

The CDR3 spans 16 residues, from the cysteine through the phenylalanine. CDR3 DNA only is kept here, 48 bases in frame from base 1. The junction carries 13 bases between V and J, which are trimmed by 1 base and 3 bases respectively. The TCR beta CDR3 regions were amplified from RNA transcripts. For the first round of RT-PCR on the TCR CDR3, the HTBI primer set was used together with the Qiagen OneStep RT-PCR kit. A second multiplex PCR round built the libraries, followed by size selection and purification. Libraries were sequenced paired-end with 100 bp reads on an Illumina HiSeq2000. The authors' pipeline ran thus. SOAPnuke was used to process the raw data, with reads discarded if the reads contained adapters or uncalled bases, had a mean Phred below 15, or lacked an exact constant-primer or identifier match. COPE v1.2.5 was used to merge the high-quality paired reads, and each unique nucleotide sequence was defined as a clonotype. MiTCR v1.1 was used to align clonotypes to the IMGT TRBV, TRBD and TRBJ reference segments. Analysis was restricted to V-J combinations with a frequency above 0.0001, which covered about 99% of repertoires. A TCS score was defined as the ratio between F50 (clonal expansion) and ExV (chaos), using BLOSUM62-based TCRdist between CDR3 peptides within each V-J. Welch's t-statistics and random forest reduced roughly 500 V-J features to 13, which were used in a naive Bayes classifier (R e1071). In TCRdb, the public reads were trimmed at Q25 with fastp and aligned with MiXCR, with productive beta chains retained. Rows are combined by CDR3 protein, so each entry shows the most common genes and DNA. TCRdb, not the authors, supplied the V and J calls. The table for this sample lists about 520,000 distinct CDR3 sequences; less than 25% of them were counted only once. The ten biggest clones cover 26% of the sample.

Stable Graves' hyperthyroidism was defined as no progression to ophthalmopathy during 18 months of follow-up. Hyperthyroidism patients were newly diagnosed, had a disease duration of under 2 months, and were aged 18 to 65 years. Patients with uncontrolled infections, other autoimmune diseases, pregnancy or lactation were excluded. Diagnoses were based on clinical symptoms, serum thyroxine and TRAb, thyroid ultrasound and orbital computed tomography. PBMCs were isolated from around 10 ml of fresh peripheral blood by Ficoll-Paque density gradient centrifugation. Total RNA was extracted using Trizol reagent, and RNA quality was assessed on an Agilent 2100 Bioanalyzer. There are a few counts of this clonotype. The specificity of this receptor is unknown. No base-level quality is on record; no much larger clone is a single base apart. Broader findings and caveats from the paper: Blood samples also contained most of the expanded thyroid clonotypes (frequency above 0.001), which suggests that blood repertoires may reflect thyroid immune responses. No statistical method was used to set the sample size in advance, and investigators knew the group allocation. In validation, progression to ophthalmopathy was predicted by the model with nearly 71% sensitivity and 72.22% specificity, a median of around 6.5 months before onset. A model built on a 13 V-J signature distinguished ophthalmopathy from stable hyperthyroidism, reaching around 88% sensitivity and 81.08% specificity in cross-validation and 80%/75% in testing.

This sequence originates from a man aged 18 to 29 with Graves' hyperthyroidism. The sequence is built from TRBV12-3 or TRBV12-4 and TRBJ1-5; a tentative D call is TRBD1 (5 bases match). Sequencing was performed on blood. The CDR3 region reads CASSLGTRAINQPQHF. The DNA sequence reads TGTGCCAGCAGTTTAGGGACAAGGGCAATCAATCAGCCCCAGCATTTT.